The 20 T cell receptor beta chains presented below share a single source sample, sequenced in a study of regulatory T cells in long-lasting Graves disease. Indicated time point: newly diagnosed GD, antithyroid drugs for less than 3 months. RNA extracted from PBMCs served as the sequencing template. TCR beta libraries were built with iRepertoire HTBI primers and Arm-PCR of CDR3 regions. TCRdb itself ran the multiplex PCR reads through MiXCR, one entry per CDR3 protein. The table lists 400,000 to 550,000 distinct CDR3 sequences, about a sixth of them singletons. This same sample was also part of a study on T cells in Graves' hyperthyroidism and ophthalmopathy.

The source material was peripheral blood mononuclear cells (PBMCs), sampled at new diagnosis, from a patient treated with antithyroid drugs. The origin of the receptors is a young woman with Graves disease.

This clonotype was observed a few times. The gene calls are TRBV29-1 and TRBJ2-7; 8 positions match TRBD2. Germline CDR1 reads SQVTM; CDR2 reads ANQGSEA. The CDR3 is 13 residues long. V was clipped by 7 bases and J by 3 bases; unmatched bases: 8. The CDR3 DNA reads TGCAGCGCCGGACTAGCTTTGGGCTACGAGCAGTACTTC. It encodes CSAGLALGYEQYF.

The sample holds a few counts of this clonotype. This chain connects TRBV5-4 to TRBJ2-4; 12 nucleotides agree with TRBD2. CDR3 size: 17 residues. Germline CDR1 SGHNT, CDR2 YYREEE (reference sequence). V was pared by 0 bases and J by 0 bases, with 1 base of the junction left unmatched. The CDR3 here is CASSLAGLAGAKNIQYF. The DNA for the CDR3 is TGTGCCAGCAGCTTGGCGGGACTAGCGGGAGCCAAAAACATTCAGTACTTC. Filled out from reference TRBV5-4 and TRBJ2-4, the complete variable domain reads ETGVTQSPTHLIKTRGQQVTLRCSSQSGHNTVSWYQQALGQGPQFIFQYYREEENGRGNFPPRFSGLQFPNYSSELNVNALELDDSALYLCASSLAGLAGAKNIQYFGAGTRLSVL.

CDR3 protein: CASSMVPDSLYQFF. For the CDR3, the DNA is TGTGCCAGTAGTATGGTCCCGGACAGCCTCTATCAGTTCTTC. The chain uses TRBV19 and TRBJ2-1; D may be TRBD1 (6 bases). The CDR3 loop spans 14 amino acids. Trimming took off 3 bases at V and 13 bases at J, with 19 bases between the two ends. Germline loops: CDR1 LNHDA, CDR2 SQIVND (reference sequence).

This clonotype was seen only a few times. The chain links TRBV5-4 to TRBJ2-5; weak D call: TRBD1 (6 bases). Between the trimmed V and J ends, which lost 0 bases and 6 bases, there was a span of 12 bases. The CDR3 totals 14 residues. Germline V gives CDR1 SGHNT, CDR2 YYREEE (reference sequence). CDR3 loop: CASSLATGAKTQYF. Written as DNA, the CDR3 is TGTGCCAGCAGCTTGGCGACAGGCGCGAAGACCCAGTACTTC. The full variable domain, its missing parts supplied by reference TRBV5-4 and TRBJ2-5, is ETGVTQSPTHLIKTRGQQVTLRCSSQSGHNTVSWYQQALGQGPQFIFQYYREEENGRGNFPPRFSGLQFPNYSSELNVNALELDDSALYLCASSLATGAKTQYFGPGTRLLVL.

This clonotype was detected ten times or more. The V call is TRBV7-8, the J call TRBJ2-3, with D perhaps TRBD2 (7 bases). The CDR3 is 16 residues long. Deletions cut 1 base from V and 3 bases from J, with 14 bases between. CDR1 and CDR2 from the germline V gene are SGHVS and FQNEAQ. The CDR3 DNA follows: TGTGCCAGCAGCTTAGGGGGTCGGGGGGCGACAGATACGCAGTATTTT. It translates to CASSLGGRGATDTQYF.

Many counts were recorded for this clonotype. The CDR3 spells CASSFTGETEAFF. The CDR3 DNA reads TGCGCCAGCAGCTTTACAGGGGAGACTGAAGCTTTCTTT. The chain carries TRBV5-1 and TRBJ1-1; 7 bases align to TRBD1. The germline gives CDR1 SGHRS, CDR2 YFSETQ. J was trimmed by 5 bases and V by 2 bases; bases with no gene match: 3. The CDR3 is 13 residues long.

This clonotype has a handful of counts. The chain employs TRBV5-6 and TRBJ1-2; D remains ambiguous. The germline gives CDR1 SGHDT, CDR2 YYEEEE. The V gene lost 4 bases and the J gene lost 2 bases, with 9 bases spanning the gap. The CDR3 extends over 13 amino acids. CDR3 residues: CASSPSLNYGYTF. The CDR3 DNA is TGTGCCAGCAGCCCGAGTCTAAACTATGGCTACACCTTC. The full variable domain, rest sourced from reference TRBV5-6 and TRBJ1-2, is DAGVTQSPTHLIKTRGQQVTLRCSPKSGHDTVSWYQQALGQGPQFIFQYYEEEERQRGNFPDRFSGHQFPNYSSELNVNALLLGDSALYLCASSPSLNYGYTFGSGTRLTVV.

This chain joins TRBV9 and TRBJ1-4; no clear D gene. Germline V gives CDR1 SGDLS, CDR2 YYNGEE. Trimming removed 3 bases at V and 1 base at J, with 10 bases between. CDR3 length equals 15 residues. The CDR3 DNA is TGTGCCAGCAGCGGGCGACAAGGAACTAATGAAAAACTGTTTTTT. Translation gives CASSGRQGTNEKLFF.

This chain links TRBV27 with TRBJ2-1; possible D gene TRBD1, 5 bases. Germline V gene data show CDR1 as MNHEY and CDR2 as SMNVEV (reference sequence). V lost 5 bases to trimming and J lost 6 bases, with 14 bases between them. The CDR3 length is 14 residues. The CDR3 DNA sequence: TGTGCCAGCAGTCCCCACACAGGATCCAATGAGCAGTTCTTC. Translated, it gives CASSPHTGSNEQFF.

This clonotype came up many times. The CDR3 reads CASSPRAEQEETQYF. The CDR3 DNA reads TGTGCCAGCAGCCCCCGAGCGGAACAGGAAGAGACCCAGTACTTC. The chain couples TRBV12-3 or TRBV12-4 to TRBJ2-5; tentatively, D is TRBD1 or TRBD2 (5 bases each). V lost 6 bases, J lost 3 bases, and 17 bases lay in between. CDR3 length: 15 amino acids.

The sample holds many counts of this clonotype. The rearrangement links TRBV20-1 to TRBJ2-1; D is unresolved. CDR1 and CDR2 (germline): DFQATT, SNEGSKA (reference sequence). This CDR3 region has 15 residues. V gave up 3 bases and J gave up 0 bases, with 12 bases separating them. CDR3 region: CSASRSRSSYNEQFF. CDR3 nucleotide sequence: TGCAGTGCTAGTCGCTCCAGGAGCTCCTACAATGAGCAGTTCTTC.

This clonotype was detected many times. V is TRBV18 and J is TRBJ2-3; TRBD2 is a possible D gene (5 bases). The germline V gene encodes CDR1 KGHSH and CDR2 LQKENI. This CDR3 comprises 18 residues. The V end was cut by 2 bases, the J end by 0 bases, with 18 bases between. In DNA, the CDR3 is TGTGCCAGCTCACCAAGCGGCCCCCTAGATTCTAGCACAGATACGCAGTATTTT. Residues: CASSPSGPLDSSTDTQYF.

In its sample, this clonotype was seen many times. This chain connects TRBV18 to TRBJ2-2; D is unresolved. Trimming removed 8 bases from V and 1 base from J, with 8 bases in between. CDR1 and CDR2 from the germline V gene are KGHSH and LQKENI. The CDR3 consists of 13 residues. The DNA for the CDR3 is TGTGCCAGCAGCCGACAGAACACCGGGGAGCTGTTTTTT. It yields the protein CASSRQNTGELFF. The full variable domain, completed using reference TRBV18 and TRBJ2-2, is NAGVMQNPRHLVRRRGQEARLRCSPMKGHSHVYWYRQLPEEGLKFMVYLQKENIIDESGMPKERFSAEFPKEGPSILRIQQVVRGDSAAYFCASSRQNTGELFFGEGSRLTVL.

This clonotype appeared many times. The chain carries TRBV28 and TRBJ2-1; D unclear. The CDR3 has 13 residues. CDR1 is MDHEN, CDR2 SYDVKM, per germline. The V and J ends lost 6 bases and 7 bases respectively, with 13 bases between them. Written as DNA, the CDR3 is TGTGCCAGCAGGCTGGGTTTGTCAAATGAGCAGTTCTTC. As protein: CASRLGLSNEQFF.

Many counts were recorded for this clonotype. The chain carries TRBV20-1 and TRBJ2-7; D is uncertain. The V and J ends lost 5 bases and 4 bases respectively, with 9 bases between them. The length of the CDR3 is 11 residues. Germline values: CDR1 DFQATT, CDR2 SNEGSKA (reference sequence). The CDR3 coding sequence is TGCAGTGCTGATTACCGTTACGAGCAGTACTTC. It is translated as CSADYRYEQYF.

As to this clonotype: A read error may explain this, as a much larger clone is one base away. The chain links TRBV11-2 to TRBJ2-3; D remains unclear. The V and J ends lost 5 bases and 4 bases respectively, with 10 bases between them. Germline CDR1 and CDR2: SGHAT and FQNNGV. The CDR3 covers 13 residues. This CDR3 is CASSDRAADTQYF. CDR3 DNA sequence: TGTGCCAGCAGCGACCGGGCCGCAGATACGCAGTATTTT.

The CDR3 DNA sequence: TGTGCCAGCAGTTATCATAGGGACAGGGTGGGCGAAAAACTGTTTTTT. Protein sequence: CASSYHRDRVGEKLFF. This chain connects TRBV6-5 to TRBJ1-4; the match to TRBD1 covers 9 bases. CDR1 and CDR2 from the germline V gene are MNHEY and SVGAGI. This CDR3 has 16 amino acids. The junction had 10 bases not matched to a gene; V was cut back by 3 bases and J by 8 bases.

This clonotype was counted at least ten times. The CDR3 loop is CASRLAPLPGELFF. The CDR3 DNA sequence: TGTGCCAGCAGACTAGCGCCCCTCCCCGGGGAGCTGTTTTTT. The V gene is TRBV12-3 or TRBV12-4, the J gene TRBJ2-2; 7 nucleotides line up with TRBD2. CDR3 length equals 14 residues. The trim removed 6 bases at V and 6 bases at J, leaving 7 bases unmatched.

This clonotype came up many times. V is TRBV20-1 and J is TRBJ2-7; either TRBD1 or TRBD2 may supply D (5 bases each). The V gene lost 0 bases and the J gene lost 0 bases, with 12 bases spanning the gap. The CDR3 sequence is 15 residues long. Germline V gene sequence: CDR1 DFQATT, CDR2 SNEGSKA (reference sequence). The DNA for the CDR3 is TGCAGTGCTAGAGATCGGGACGGGTACTCCTACGAGCAGTACTTC. Translating it yields CSARDRDGYSYEQYF.

This clonotype has at least ten counts. The chain uses TRBV5-1 and TRBJ2-7; maybe TRBD1 (5 bases). Germline loops: CDR1 SGHRS, CDR2 YFSETQ. The ends were cut back, 4 bases at V and 0 bases at J, with 14 bases in the middle. The CDR3 is 15 residues long. The CDR3 region has the DNA TGCGCCAGCAGCGTACAGGTATTTAGCTCCTACGAGCAGTACTTC. Protein sequence: CASSVQVFSSYEQYF.